This T cell receptor delta chain was captured by sequencing in a study of Vδ1+ human thymocytes. Study-level points and caveats: Thymic TRG and TRD repertoires appeared highly polyclonal, with Gaussian CDR3 length distributions. Unlike peripheral blood Vdelta1+ controls, thymic delta-chain sequences included approximately 21% Vdelta2 and few Vdelta3.

The table lists this clone with a few counts. The antigen is not known. The CDR3 runs 17 residues. In germline, CDR1 is GEAIGNYY, CDR2 EKD. The V end was cut by 3 bases, the J end by 0 bases, with 19 bases between. Extracted RNA was reverse transcribed into cDNA. Pooled V-gene forward primers with one constant-region reverse primer generated the CDR3 amplicons by multiplex PCR. TCRdb re-processed the multiplex PCR reads via CATT. This table holds about 58,000 delta-chain clones, roughly 15% found once. After alphabeta T cell depletion, CD3+ Vdelta1+ Vdelta2- thymocytes were sorted. The sample consisted of Vdelta1+ gamma-delta thymocytes from the thymus. Specified subset: FACS-sorted CD3+ TCRalphabeta- TCRVdelta1+ TCRVdelta2- thymocytes. This TCR derives from a girl under three years old who had congenital heart surgery. The genes are TRDV2 and TRDJ1, with D possibly TRDD3 on 6 matching bases. The CDR3 region is CACDELLGCLNTDKLIF. In nucleotides, the CDR3 is TGTGCCTGTGACGAACTACTGGGATGCCTCAACACCGATAAACTCATCTTT.